The 18 T cell receptor beta chains given below trace back to one sample, sequenced in a study of blood T cell repertoires in COVID-19 (dated by TCRdb to about 2020). The library was prepared using the immunoSEQ multiplex PCR assay. The immuneACCESS repertoire file appears here via TCRdb, limited to in-frame rearrangements. These files lack a portion of the clones; in checked studies, under half of the deficit traces to unresolved V genes, and the cause of the others is not known. This sample gives roughly 240,000 clones in total; 86% of them show up just once. The ten largest make up 3.6% of the sample. The sample was peripheral blood. These receptors were obtained from a young man with active or convalescent COVID-19.

This clone has a single count. The chain combines TRBV12-5 with TRBJ1-2; D unclear. V lost 7 bases to trimming and J lost 4 bases, with 10 bases between them. CDR1 and CDR2 (germline): LGHNT, FRNRAP. The CDR3 is 12 residues long. CDR3 sequence reads: CASAGTSYGYTF. CDR3 nucleotide sequence: TGTGCTAGTGCAGGCACCTCCTATGGCTACACCTTC.

The chain recombines TRBV28 with TRBJ2-7, with 7 bases aligning to TRBD1. Germline-derived CDR1 and CDR2 are MDHEN and SYDVKM. The CDR3 is made up of 14 amino acids. V lost 8 bases and J lost 1; bases outside the gene matches: 8. In nucleotides, the CDR3 is TGTGCCAGCGCCCCCACAGGGGATTCCTACGAGCAGTACTTC. Amino acids: CASAPTGDSYEQYF. Supplemented by reference TRBV28 and TRBJ2-7, the full variable domain reads DVKVTQSSRYLVKRTGEKVFLECVQDMDHENMFWYRQDPGLGLRLIYFSYDVKMKEKGDIPEGYSVSREKKERFSLILESASTNQTSMYLCASAPTGDSYEQYFGPGTRLTVT.

The chain's CDR3 is CASSVAGGPEYF. DNA for the CDR3: TGTGCCAGCAGCGTGGCGGGAGGGCCGGAGTATTTT. This chain uses TRBV9 with TRBJ2-3; 9 bases agree with TRBD2. The ends lost 2 bases at V and 13 bases at J; junction bases unmatched: 5. The germline CDR1 and CDR2 sequences are SGDLS and YYNGEE. The CDR3 is 12 amino acids. The whole variable domain, filled in from reference TRBV9 and TRBJ2-3, reads DSGVTQTPKHLITATGQRVTLRCSPRSGDLSVYWYQQSLDQGLQFLIQYYNGEERAKGNILERFSAQQFPDLHSELNLSSLELGDSALYFCASSVAGGPEYFGPGTRLTVL.

This clone was observed once. The genes are TRBV11-2 and TRBJ2-3; the D is unclear. Trimming cost V 0 bases and J 5 bases, with 9 bases left between them. Looked up from germline, CDR1 is SGHAT and CDR2 is FQNNGV. This CDR3 region has 14 residues. This chain's CDR3 is CASSLDRVGDTQYF. The CDR3 nucleotides read TGTGCCAGCAGCTTAGACCGGGTAGGAGATACGCAGTATTTT.

V is TRBV3-1 (or the pseudogene TRBV3-2) and J is TRBJ2-2, with TRBD1 identical over 8 bases. Germline V gives CDR1 LGHDT, CDR2 YNNKEL (reference sequence). The CDR3 consists of 15 residues. V dropped 1 base and J dropped 5; count of bases not matched to a gene: 3. The CDR3 sequence is CASSQAGQGTGELFF. The CDR3 DNA is TGTGCCAGCAGCCAAGCTGGACAGGGTACCGGGGAGCTGTTTTTT.

The chain has TRBV2 and TRBJ2-4; D perhaps matches TRBD1 (6 bases). Trimming left V 5 bases short and J 0 bases short, with 11 bases between. Looked up from germline, CDR1 is SNHLY and CDR2 is FYNNEI. CDR3 length: 15 amino acids. The CDR3 is CASSIQGLAKNIQYF. CDR3 DNA sequence: TGTGCCAGCAGTATCCAGGGGCTAGCCAAAAACATTCAGTACTTC.

This chain joins TRBV3-1 (or the pseudogene TRBV3-2) and TRBJ2-5; tentatively, D is TRBD1 (6 bases). Germline CDR1 is LGHDT and CDR2 is YNNKEL (reference sequence). Trimming stripped 7 bases from V and 2 bases from J, with 17 bases between. The CDR3 is 15 amino acids. The CDR3 region is CASTFGTDRQETQYF. The CDR3 DNA reads as TGTGCCAGCACGTTCGGGACGGACAGACAAGAGACCCAGTACTTC.

The chain joins TRBV9 to TRBJ2-1; the D gene is possibly TRBD2 (6 bases). Deletions cut 5 bases from V and 13 bases from J, with 16 bases between. Germline V gene sequence: CDR1 SGDLS, CDR2 YYNGEE. CDR3 length: 12 residues. As DNA, the CDR3 is TGTGCCAGCAGGGGACTGCACGGTTACCAGTTCTTC. Protein sequence: CASRGLHGYQFF.

The V call is TRBV6-5, the J call TRBJ1-1; 10 positions match TRBD1. This CDR3 region has 14 residues. Trimming removed 6 bases from V and 0 bases from J; junction bases left unmatched: 1. Germline V gene sequence: CDR1 MNHEY, CDR2 SVGAGI. The CDR3 region has the DNA TGTGCCAGCAGGACAGGGGGCATGAACACTGAAGCTTTCTTT. Protein: CASRTGGMNTEAFF.

V is TRBV29-1 and J is TRBJ1-3; 8 positions agree with TRBD1. CDR3 length equals 14 residues. Germline V lookup: CDR1 SQVTM, CDR2 ANQGSEA. V was pared by 6 bases and J by 0 bases, with 4 bases of the junction left unmatched. The CDR3, as DNA: TGCAGCGTACGGACAGGGAACTCTGGAAACACCATATATTTT. This codes for CSVRTGNSGNTIYF.

V is TRBV19 and J is TRBJ1-4, with D tentatively TRBD1 (6 bases). The CDR3 spans 15 residues. Germline CDR1 and CDR2: LNHDA and SQIVND (reference sequence). V was cut by 3 bases and J by 0 bases, with 8 bases left in between. CDR3 nucleotides: TGTGCCAGTAGTATTTGGACAGCAACTAATGAAAAACTGTTTTTT. It encodes CASSIWTATNEKLFF.

The J gene is TRBJ2-7, the V gene TRBV9, with TRBD1 matching 9 bases. Germline V gene lookup returns CDR1 SGDLS and CDR2 YYNGEE. The V segment lost 0 bases and the J segment 4 bases; nucleotides outside the gene matches: 8. The CDR3 loop spans 16 amino acids. CDR3 in amino acids: CASSVGPGQGVYEQYF. In nucleotides, the CDR3 is TGTGCCAGCAGCGTAGGCCCGGGACAGGGAGTGTACGAGCAGTACTTC.

This rearrangement joins TRBV15 to TRBJ2-7, with TRBD1 as a possible D gene (5 bases). Germline V gene sequence: CDR1 LNHNV, CDR2 YYDKDF (reference sequence). The CDR3 spans 14 residues. V shed 0 bases and J shed 5 bases, with 11 bases lying between them. In DNA, the CDR3 is TGTGCCACCAGCAGAGATGCGGCAGGGAACGAGCAGTACTTC. This encodes CATSRDAAGNEQYF.

V is TRBV10-2 and J is TRBJ2-2; D is ambiguous. The V end lost 0 bases, the J end lost 6 bases, and 11 bases lay between the germline ends. The CDR3 contains 15 residues. Looked up from germline, CDR1 is WSHSY and CDR2 is SAAADI. The CDR3 DNA is TGCGCCAGCAGTGAGTCCCTCCCGTGGCCCGGGGAGCTGTTTTTT. This codes for CASSESLPWPGELFF.

V is TRBV18 and J is TRBJ1-5, with TRBD1 matching 9 bases. Germline CDR1 reads KGHSH; CDR2 reads LQKENI. This CDR3 has 16 amino acids. The ends lost 5 bases at V and 1 base at J; junction bases unmatched: 6. Here the CDR3 reads CASSAQGAGSNQPQHF. In DNA, the CDR3 is TGTGCCAGCTCAGCACAGGGGGCCGGGAGCAATCAGCCCCAGCATTTT.

The chain has TRBV2 and TRBJ1-2; 10 nucleotides align to TRBD1. This CDR3 has 15 residues. CDR1 and CDR2 from the germline V gene are SNHLY and FYNNEI. The ends lost 4 bases at V and 8 bases at J; junction bases unmatched: 10. Here the CDR3 reads CASSAGQGGTRGYTF. The CDR3 nucleotides are TGTGCCAGCAGTGCCGGACAGGGGGGGACCCGCGGCTACACCTTC.

V and J are TRBV3-1 (or the pseudogene TRBV3-2) and TRBJ1-1; D might be TRBD1 (5 bases). Germline lookup yields CDR1 LGHDT and CDR2 YNNKEL (reference sequence). There are 14 residues in the CDR3. Trimming took 4 bases from V and 6 from J, leaving 15 bases between them. CDR3 residues: CASSRGGVRAEAFF. In nucleotides, the CDR3 is TGTGCCAGCAGCCGAGGAGGGGTACGGGCTGAAGCTTTCTTT.

This sequence joins TRBV5-1 and TRBJ1-2; 8 nucleotides line up with TRBD1. The germline V gene encodes CDR1 SGHRS and CDR2 YFSETQ. The length of the CDR3 is 12 residues. V lost 5 bases and J lost 8; bases outside the gene matches: 5. In nucleotides, the CDR3 is TGCGCCAGCAGTGGACAGGGTCCAGGCTACACCTTC. It encodes CASSGQGPGYTF.